The next 24 T cell receptor beta chains were all read from a single sample in a study of blood T cell repertoires in COVID-19. Using immunoSEQ multiplex PCR, the repertoire was profiled, and TCRdb retains in-frame clones only, with some absent. The table shows about 100,000 clones, with 70% to 80% occurring only once. The sequenced sample was peripheral blood. These receptor sequences come from a man aged 70-80 years with active or convalescent COVID-19.

V usage is TRBV6-2 or TRBV6-3 and J usage is TRBJ2-2; unclear D gene. Germline-derived CDR1 and CDR2 are MNHEY and SVGEGT. Between the trimmed V and J ends, which lost 6 bases and 5 bases, there was a span of 7 bases. The CDR3 covers 12 residues. The DNA of the CDR3 is TGTGCCAGCAGCCGAACAACCGGGGAGCTGTTTTTT. Residues: CASSRTTGELFF.

The V gene is TRBV2, the J gene TRBJ2-7; 7 bases agree with TRBD2. Trimming cost V 1 base and J 2 bases; bases outside gene matches: 17. This CDR3 comprises 19 residues. CDR1 and CDR2 (germline): SNHLY, FYNNEI. The CDR3: CASSEEVVREGSGAYEQYF. The CDR3 coding sequence is TGTGCCAGCAGTGAAGAAGTGGTGAGGGAGGGATCGGGAGCCTACGAGCAGTACTTC.

The V gene is TRBV19, the J gene TRBJ1-5; 7 positions agree with TRBD1. V trimming: 6 bases; J trimming: 3 bases; junction bases outside the gene matches: 5. The CDR3 runs 14 residues. Germline-derived CDR1 and CDR2 are LNHDA and SQIVND (reference sequence). The chain's CDR3 is CASRDRRTNQPQHF. CDR3 sequence (DNA): TGTGCCAGTAGGGACAGGCGGACCAATCAGCCCCAGCATTTT. The complete variable domain, with remaining parts taken from reference TRBV19 and TRBJ1-5, reads DGGITQSPKYLFRKEGQNVTLSCEQNLNHDAMYWYRQDPGQGLRLIYYSQIVNDFQKGDIAEGYSVSREKKESFPLTVTSAQKNPTAFYLCASRDRRTNQPQHFGDGTRLSIL.

This chain uses TRBV7-3 with TRBJ2-1, with 7 bases fitting TRBD2. Trimming took 1 base from V and 8 from J; bases not matched to a gene: 11. Germline V gives CDR1 SGHTA, CDR2 FQGTGA. The length of the CDR3 is 16 residues. DNA for the CDR3: TGTGCCAGCAGCTTAATCGGCGGAGGGGCGGGAGATGAGCAGTTCTTC. This encodes CASSLIGGGAGDEQFF.

This clone has just one count. The chain joins TRBV6-5 to TRBJ2-1; D unclear. Trimming pared 7 bases from V and 4 bases from J, leaving 8 bases between. The CDR3 is 12 residues long. Germline values: CDR1 MNHEY, CDR2 SVGAGI. The CDR3 DNA is TGTGCCAGCAATGGCAGATACAATGAGCAGTTCTTC. Translation: CASNGRYNEQFF.

The chain is built from TRBV19 and TRBJ2-3, with 8 positions matching TRBD1. CDR3 length: 15 amino acids. CDR1 LNHDA and CDR2 SQIVND come from the germline V gene (reference sequence). Trimming at V came to 5 bases and at J to 5 bases, leaving 9 bases not matched to a gene. CDR3 DNA sequence: TGTGCCAGTAGTGGGGGCCTGGGGACAGGAGATACGCAGTATTTT. As protein: CASSGGLGTGDTQYF. Complete variable domain (other parts from reference TRBV19 and TRBJ2-3): DGGITQSPKYLFRKEGQNVTLSCEQNLNHDAMYWYRQDPGQGLRLIYYSQIVNDFQKGDIAEGYSVSREKKESFPLTVTSAQKNPTAFYLCASSGGLGTGDTQYFGPGTRLTVL.

The chain combines TRBV5-4 with TRBJ2-2, with 14 bases fitting TRBD2. This CDR3 spans 17 amino acids. The V gene's germline CDR1 is SGHNT and CDR2 YYREEE (reference sequence). Losses at the gene ends were 4 bases for V and 6 bases for J; bases not matched to a gene: 8. The CDR3 region is CASSPSGLAGGAGELFF. The CDR3 DNA follows: TGTGCCAGCAGCCCCAGCGGACTAGCGGGAGGCGCCGGGGAGCTGTTTTTT.

The chain is built from TRBV19 and TRBJ1-2; TRBD1 matches at 7 bases. The junction had 6 bases not matched to a gene; V was cut back by 5 bases and J by 0 bases. Germline V gene data show CDR1 as LNHDA and CDR2 as SQIVND (reference sequence). The CDR3 runs 15 residues. The CDR3 spells CASSSAGTANYGYTF. Here the CDR3 DNA reads TGTGCCAGTAGTTCAGCCGGGACAGCTAACTATGGCTACACCTTC.

The rearrangement links TRBV2 to TRBJ1-1; a weak D match, TRBD1 (5 bases). V gave up 5 bases and J gave up 0 bases, with 16 bases separating them. CDR3 length: 16 amino acids. Germline CDR1 is SNHLY and CDR2 is FYNNEI. The CDR3 reads CASSSRGSDMNTEAFF. The CDR3 bases are TGTGCCAGCAGTTCTCGGGGGTCCGACATGAACACTGAAGCTTTCTTT.

The J gene is TRBJ2-7, the V gene TRBV24-1; D may be TRBD2 (5 bases). V was cut by 2 bases and J by 1 base, with 5 bases left in between. CDR3 length equals 13 residues. From germline, CDR1 is KGHDR and CDR2 SFDVKD. The CDR3 DNA reads TGTGCCACCAGTGATTGGAGGTCCTACGAGCAGTACTTC. Protein product: CATSDWRSYEQYF.

V gene TRBV21-1 combines with J gene TRBJ1-5; TRBD1, as called in the table, went unchecked against the DNA. TRBV21-1 is tagged as a pseudogene. This CDR3 is built from 16 residues. Written as DNA, the CDR3 is TGTGCCAGCAGCACGCTAAGGGGGACAGGGGATTTCGCCCAGCATTTT. Amino acid sequence: CASSTLRGTGDFAQHF.

J is TRBJ1-4 and V is TRBV4-1; D is possibly TRBD1 (6 bases). The germline gives CDR1 MGHRA, CDR2 YSYEKL. With 4 bases removed from V and 10 bases from J, the gap between germline ends came to 16 bases. The CDR3 runs to 14 residues. The CDR3 coding sequence is TGCGCCAGCAGCCTCGGACAGCGTAAGGGAAAACTGTTTTTT. Translated, it gives CASSLGQRKGKLFF.

This clone was counted a few times. V gene TRBV11-3 combines with J gene TRBJ1-3; 7 bases match TRBD1. CDR1 and CDR2 (germline): SGHNT, YENEEA. Trimming removed 1 base from V and 5 bases from J; junction bases left unmatched: 8. CDR3 length equals 16 residues. CDR3 sequence (DNA): TGTGCCAGCAGCTTAGGGGCCGGACAGGAGAGAAACACCATATATTTT. Protein: CASSLGAGQERNTIYF.

For the CDR3, the DNA is TGTGCCACCAGTGATTTCCGTCAGGGGGCAGGCGGGGAGCTGTTTTTT. It yields the protein CATSDFRQGAGGELFF. J is TRBJ2-2 and V is TRBV24-1, with 8 bases fitting TRBD1. Germline V gene sequence: CDR1 KGHDR, CDR2 SFDVKD. This CDR3 is 16 amino acids long. V lost 1 base and J lost 7; bases outside the gene matches: 7.

The V call is TRBV12-5, the J call TRBJ2-3, with 8 bases identical to TRBD1. Unmatched junction bases numbered 5, after V lost 7 bases and J lost 2 bases. The CDR3 is 14 residues long. Germline V gene sequence: CDR1 LGHNT, CDR2 FRNRAP. CDR3 nucleotide sequence: TGTGCTAGTGCCTTGGACAGGGCCACAGATACGCAGTATTTT. Its translation is CASALDRATDTQYF.

The gene calls are TRBV28 and TRBJ2-5, with TRBD1 matching over 9 bases. Germline CDR1 MDHEN, CDR2 SYDVKM. Germline trimming cut 6 bases from V and 5 bases from J; bases unmatched to any gene: 4. The CDR3 totals 13 residues. For the CDR3, the DNA is TGTGCCAGCAGCCTGACAGGGGGTGAGACCCAGTACTTC. Residues: CASSLTGGETQYF.

The chain links TRBV3-1 (or the pseudogene TRBV3-2) to TRBJ2-1; no firm D call. CDR1 and CDR2 (germline): LGHDT, YNNKEL (reference sequence). Trimming shortened V by 3 bases and J by 6 bases, and 3 bases separated the two germline ends. The CDR3 covers 11 residues. The CDR3 region is CASSQANEQFF. CDR3 coding DNA: TGTGCCAGCAGCCAGGCCAATGAGCAGTTCTTC.

This chain uses TRBV5-1 with TRBJ1-1, with TRBD1 identical over 9 bases. The CDR3 contains 17 residues. The germline V gene encodes CDR1 SGHRS and CDR2 YFSETQ. Trimming removed 3 bases from V and 5 bases from J; junction bases left unmatched: 14. CDR3 coding DNA: TGCGCCAGCAGCTCCTTGACAGGGGGTATTGGGTGGACTGAAGCTTTCTTT. This codes for CASSSLTGGIGWTEAFF.

This chain joins TRBV7-9 and TRBJ2-1; D is perhaps TRBD1 (5 bases). V lost 2 bases to trimming and J lost 7 bases, with 15 bases between them. Germline V lookup: CDR1 SEHNR, CDR2 FQNEAQ (reference sequence). This CDR3 comprises 15 residues. The CDR3 coding sequence is TGTGCCAGCAGCTTAAGTGGGGCGTCTTTTAATGAGCAGTTCTTC. Translation: CASSLSGASFNEQFF.

The chain joins TRBV7-2 to TRBJ1-5; D ambiguous. V dropped 3 bases and J dropped 8 bases, with 17 bases sitting between them. Germline loops: CDR1 SGHTA, CDR2 FQGNSA. This CDR3 spans 15 amino acids. CDR3 in amino acids: CASSLQAASLEPQHF. DNA of the CDR3: TGTGCCAGCAGCTTGCAGGCAGCCTCCTTGGAGCCCCAGCATTTT.

This clone has just one count. The chain joins TRBV18 to TRBJ2-1, with a tentative D call TRBD1 (5 bases). V was shortened by 2 bases and J by 4 bases, with 12 bases between the two germline ends. Looked up from germline, CDR1 is KGHSH and CDR2 is LQKENI. The CDR3 covers 15 residues. The CDR3 bases are TGTGCCAGCTCACCAATGACAGCGCCTTACAATGAGCAGTTCTTC. This encodes CASSPMTAPYNEQFF.

This chain uses TRBV4-1 with TRBJ2-7, with D perhaps TRBD1 (6 bases). Germline lookup yields CDR1 MGHRA and CDR2 YSYEKL. The V end was cut by 1 base, the J end by 0 bases, with 10 bases between. This CDR3 spans 15 amino acids. The DNA for the CDR3 is TGCGCCAGCAGCCAAGTTCAGGGGAGCTCCTACGAGCAGTACTTC. Protein: CASSQVQGSSYEQYF.

This sequence joins TRBV3-1 (or the pseudogene TRBV3-2) and TRBJ1-2, with 9 bases lining up with TRBD1. V gave up 5 bases and J gave up 3 bases; unmatched junction bases: 10. This CDR3 is 16 amino acids long. Germline V CDR1 and CDR2: LGHDT, YNNKEL (reference sequence). The CDR3 loop reads CASSSTPQGAHYGYTF. The CDR3 DNA reads as TGTGCCAGCAGCTCAACCCCACAGGGGGCCCACTATGGCTACACCTTC.

DNA of the CDR3: TGTGCCAGCTCACCACCCCCGGGACAGGTCTATGGCTACACCTTC. This gives the protein CASSPPPGQVYGYTF. The chain uses TRBV18 and TRBJ1-2; 8 nucleotides line up with TRBD1. In germline, CDR1 is KGHSH, CDR2 LQKENI. Trimming cost V 0 bases and J 4 bases; bases outside gene matches: 4. The CDR3 consists of 15 residues.